This T cell receptor (beta chain) came from a study of identifying expanded T cells in peripheral blood. During the collection period, no donor immune events like infections were recorded. Germline-derived CDR1 and CDR2 are SGHAT and FQNNGV. This CDR3 has 16 residues. V gave up 5 bases and J gave up 4 bases, with 20 bases separating them. Produced via immunoSEQ multiplex PCR; TCRdb's table is partial and in-frame only. The top ten hold approximately 5.2% of the sample, which has roughly 96,000 clones, roughly 90% seen once. Concerning this clone: The antigen is undetermined.

Study-level results: Clone count variance between roughly two-week samples rose with total template count.

The source of this sequence is a person aged 18-69 years in good health. The sample taken for sequencing was blood. The V and J genes are TRBV11-2 and TRBJ1-2; D is possibly TRBD1 (5 bases). As DNA, the CDR3 is TGTGCCAGCAGCCCTGGCTCGGGGGGATCCGGCTATGGCTACACCTTC. Its translation is CASSPGSGGSGYGYTF.